One sample yielded the 24 T cell receptor beta chains listed below, sequenced in a study of CD8 T cells in Susac syndrome (dated by TCRdb to the late 2010s). Preparation of the library involved the immunoSEQ multiplex PCR assay. RNA was extracted with the RNeasy kit and roughly 0.45 to 1 ug was reverse transcribed using random hexamers. The public sequencing data were trimmed at Q25 with fastp and processed into clonotypes with MiXCR by TCRdb, which kept only in-frame beta chains. CDR3 protein duplicates are merged, each entry listing the most common genes and DNA. The sample yields about 290,000 distinct CDR3 sequences; about nine tenths were counted once. The ten largest clones add up to more than 0.15% of the sample. Sequenced input: CD8+ T cells from PBMCs. The receptors originated from a human donor with multiple sclerosis.

The chain carries TRBV12-3 or TRBV12-4 and TRBJ2-2; no reliable D call. V was shortened by 4 bases and J by 4 bases, with 13 bases between the two germline ends. The CDR3 sequence is 15 residues long. The CDR3 DNA follows: TGTGCCAGCAGTTCAGAGGCACTGTTCACCGGGGAGCTGTTTTTT. It codes for CASSSEALFTGELFF.

The chain uses TRBV27 and TRBJ1-1, with D possibly being TRBD1 (5 bases). The CDR3 loop spans 14 amino acids. Looked up from germline, CDR1 is MNHEY and CDR2 is SMNVEV (reference sequence). Trimming removed 3 bases from V and 2 bases from J, with 10 bases in between. Here the CDR3 DNA reads TGTGCCAGCAGTTTTGGGACGACAAACACTGAAGCTTTCTTT. It is translated as CASSFGTTNTEAFF.

The chain is built from TRBV9 and TRBJ2-1, with D perhaps assigned TRBD1 or TRBD2 (5 bases each). Trimming pared 0 bases from V and 7 bases from J, leaving 14 bases between. The CDR3 has 15 residues. Germline CDR1 is SGDLS and CDR2 is YYNGEE. CDR3 DNA: TGTGCCAGCAGCGTAGTTGGGGGTGGGTGGAATGAGCAGTTCTTC. Protein: CASSVVGGGWNEQFF.

This sequence joins TRBV20-1 and TRBJ2-1; TRBD2 is a possible D gene (5 bases). V lost 5 bases, J lost 9 bases, and 11 bases lay in between. The germline V gene has CDR1 DFQATT and CDR2 SNEGSKA (reference sequence). The CDR3 is 11 amino acids. CDR3 in amino acids: CSAPLRVEQFF. The CDR3 DNA sequence: TGCAGTGCTCCCTTGCGGGTTGAGCAGTTCTTC.

The chain links TRBV5-5 to TRBJ2-4; maybe TRBD1 (6 bases). V lost 2 bases, J lost 9 bases, and 15 bases lay in between. CDR1 is SGHKS and CDR2 is YYEKEE in the germline V gene (reference sequence). The CDR3 runs to 14 residues. CDR3 DNA: TGTGCCAGCAGCTTCCAGGGGCCACCGGGCATTCAGTACTTC. Translated, it gives CASSFQGPPGIQYF.

The chain couples TRBV20-1 to TRBJ1-1, with a possible D match to TRBD1 (6 bases). V dropped 6 bases and J dropped 4 bases, with 15 bases sitting between them. CDR1 and CDR2 (germline): DFQATT, SNEGSKA (reference sequence). There are 13 residues in the CDR3. CDR3 protein: CSAYREWGTEAFF. DNA of the CDR3: TGCAGTGCATACAGGGAGTGGGGCACTGAAGCTTTCTTT.

The rearrangement links TRBV28 to TRBJ1-5; no clear D. Germline CDR1 MDHEN, CDR2 SYDVKM. Trimming removed 5 bases at V and 5 bases at J, with 16 bases between. The CDR3 sequence is 15 residues long. This CDR3 is CASSPPGVADQPQHF. CDR3 sequence (DNA): TGTGCCAGCAGTCCGCCCGGGGTCGCCGATCAGCCCCAGCATTTT.

The chain carries TRBV29-1 and TRBJ1-2; 9 bases fit TRBD1. The J segment lost 5 bases and the V segment lost 0 bases, leaving 7 bases of the junction unmatched. Per germline, CDR1 SQVTM and CDR2 ANQGSEA. CDR3 size: 15 residues. CDR3 sequence (DNA): TGCAGCGTTGAAGAATTTCGGGACAGGGTTTATGGCTACACCTTC. It encodes CSVEEFRDRVYGYTF.

J is TRBJ2-4 and V is TRBV5-5, with 7 bases aligning to TRBD2. The length of the CDR3 is 18 residues. Germline trimming cut 0 bases from V and 6 bases from J; bases unmatched to any gene: 15. Germline assignment: CDR1 SGHKS and CDR2 YYEKEE (reference sequence). The CDR3 DNA follows: TGTGCCAGCAGCTTGGATGGTGTAGCGGGTTCCCCCCCAAACATTCAGTACTTC. Amino acids: CASSLDGVAGSPPNIQYF.

V and J are TRBV20-1 and TRBJ1-1; 8 bases map to TRBD1. The germline CDR1 and CDR2 sequences are DFQATT and SNEGSKA (reference sequence). CDR3 length: 15 amino acids. After removal of 4 bases from V and 0 bases from J, the junction contained 7 bases not matched to a gene. The chain's CDR3 is CSAIGTGLMNTEAFF. The CDR3 nucleotides are TGCAGTGCTATTGGGACAGGCCTCATGAACACTGAAGCTTTCTTT.

The chain links TRBV7-9 to TRBJ2-7; a weak D match, TRBD2 (5 bases). The germline V and J ends were trimmed by 1 base and 0 bases, with 10 bases remaining between them. This CDR3 contains 15 residues. The V gene's germline CDR1 is SEHNR and CDR2 FQNEAQ (reference sequence). CDR3: CASSLVSGSSYEQYF. DNA for the CDR3: TGTGCCAGCAGCTTAGTGAGCGGAAGCTCCTACGAGCAGTACTTC.

This chain uses TRBV6-5 with TRBJ2-1; 10 bases are a match to TRBD2. Germline-derived CDR1 and CDR2 are MNHEY and SVGAGI. J lost 7 bases, V lost 0 bases, and 9 bases had no gene match. The CDR3 runs to 17 residues. The CDR3 DNA reads TGTGCCAGCAGTTACTCGACGGAAAGCGGGAGGGGGAATGAGCAGTTCTTC. It is translated as CASSYSTESGRGNEQFF.

The chain has TRBV9 and TRBJ2-7, with D maybe TRBD2 (5 bases). The CDR3 sequence is 13 residues long. The V gene lost 0 bases and the J gene lost 6 bases, with 10 bases spanning the gap. Germline CDR1 reads SGDLS; CDR2 reads YYNGEE. The DNA of the CDR3 is TGTGCCAGCAGCGTAGTGGAGGATACCGAGCAGTACTTC. Its protein is CASSVVEDTEQYF.

The V and J genes are TRBV5-6 and TRBJ1-4, with 7 bases lining up with TRBD1. V dropped 0 bases and J dropped 8; count of bases not matched to a gene: 10. CDR1 is SGHDT, CDR2 YYEEEE, per germline. The CDR3 has 16 amino acids. CDR3 sequence reads: CASSLALQGTGEKLFF. In DNA, the CDR3 is TGTGCCAGCAGCTTGGCTCTACAGGGGACCGGCGAAAAACTGTTTTTT.

This chain connects TRBV18 to TRBJ2-7; tentative D call: TRBD1 (5 bases). The CDR3 length is 15 residues. The germline CDR1 and CDR2 sequences are KGHSH and LQKENI. The V end lost 4 bases, the J end lost 2 bases, and 15 bases lay between the germline ends. The DNA of the CDR3 is TGTGCCAGCTCACTAATTCAGGGATCCCCCTACGAGCAGTACTTC. It is translated as CASSLIQGSPYEQYF. Supplemented by reference TRBV18 and TRBJ2-7, the full variable domain reads NAGVMQNPRHLVRRRGQEARLRCSPMKGHSHVYWYRQLPEEGLKFMVYLQKENIIDESGMPKERFSAEFPKEGPSILRIQQVVRGDSAAYFCASSLIQGSPYEQYFGPGTRLTVT.

The chain uses TRBV15 and TRBJ1-1, with D unresolved. This CDR3 spans 16 amino acids. Deletions cut 0 bases from V and 0 bases from J, with 11 bases between. The germline V gene has CDR1 LNHNV and CDR2 YYDKDF (reference sequence). Here the CDR3 DNA reads TGTGCCACCAGCAGAGATTGGAAGTACCTGAACACTGAAGCTTTCTTT. Protein: CATSRDWKYLNTEAFF.

The genes are TRBV12-3 or TRBV12-4 and TRBJ2-3; no clear D. This CDR3 comprises 14 residues. The ends were cut back, 5 bases at V and 2 bases at J, with 11 bases in the middle. CDR3 nucleotides: TGTGCCAGCAGTCAATGGACCAACACAGATACGCAGTATTTT. Translating gives CASSQWTNTDTQYF.

The V call is TRBV4-3, the J call TRBJ2-1; 14 bases are a match to TRBD2. The germline V gene encodes CDR1 LGHNA and CDR2 YSLEER. The CDR3 has 18 amino acids. The trim removed 0 bases at V and 0 bases at J, leaving 1 base unmatched. The chain's CDR3 is CASSQEGLAGDSYNEQFF. The CDR3 region has the DNA TGCGCCAGCAGCCAAGAGGGACTAGCGGGGGACTCCTACAATGAGCAGTTCTTC.

This clonotype was seen more than once but under ten times. This chain uses TRBV4-3 with TRBJ2-2; a possible D gene is TRBD1 (6 bases). With 3 bases removed from V and 1 base from J, the gap between germline ends came to 9 bases. This CDR3 has 15 amino acids. CDR1 LGHNA and CDR2 YSLEER come from the germline V gene. The CDR3 DNA reads as TGCGCCAGCAGCCAGGCGACAGGGAACACCGGGGAGCTGTTTTTT. Its protein product is CASSQATGNTGELFF.

The gene calls are TRBV14 and TRBJ2-7; TRBD1 aligns across 9 bases. V shed 1 base and J 4 bases; nucleotides not matched to a gene: 8. The germline CDR1 and CDR2 sequences are SGHDN and FVKESK. The CDR3 is 16 amino acids. The CDR3 here is CASSQGLPGTGYEQYF. In nucleotides, the CDR3 is TGTGCCAGCAGCCAAGGGCTCCCCGGGACAGGGTACGAGCAGTACTTC.

V is TRBV10-3 and J is TRBJ2-2, with D perhaps assigned TRBD1 or TRBD2 (6 bases each). The V and J ends lost 5 bases and 6 bases respectively, with 16 bases between them. The CDR3 covers 15 residues. Germline CDR1 and CDR2: ENHRY and SYGVKD. DNA for the CDR3: TGTGCCATCAGTCTAGGGGGGTTGGAGCCCGGGGAGCTGTTTTTT. Amino acid sequence: CAISLGGLEPGELFF.

The chain couples TRBV29-1 to TRBJ2-1; D is unresolved. This CDR3 has 15 amino acids. V shed 4 bases and J shed 6 bases, with 19 bases lying between them. The V gene's germline CDR1 is SQVTM and CDR2 ANQGSEA. The CDR3: CSVVPLETRFNEQFF. The CDR3 region has the DNA TGCAGCGTTGTCCCCCTCGAGACCAGATTCAATGAGCAGTTCTTC.

The genes are TRBV6-5 and TRBJ2-5, with D possibly being TRBD2 (6 bases). Germline CDR1 and CDR2: MNHEY and SVGAGI. The germline V and J ends were trimmed by 1 base and 3 bases, with 15 bases remaining between them. The CDR3 sequence is 16 residues long. CDR3 DNA: TGTGCCAGCAGTTACTATGGAGGGCGTCCCGAAGAGACCCAGTACTTC. Its translation is CASSYYGGRPEETQYF.

The chain joins TRBV2 to TRBJ1-3; D gene unclear. Germline CDR1 and CDR2: SNHLY and FYNNEI. V lost 5 bases, J lost 0 bases, and 11 bases lay in between. The length of the CDR3 is 15 residues. CDR3 sequence reads: CASSLGRTSGNTIYF. For the CDR3, the DNA is TGTGCCAGCAGTCTAGGGCGGACCTCTGGAAACACCATATATTTT.